These 25 T cell receptor beta chains were all obtained from the same sample, sequenced in a study of cytotoxic CD8 clonotypes in ibrutinib-treated CLL. Sequenced by immunoSEQ multiplex PCR; TCRdb stores in-frame clones only, minus some. Here the sample spans more than 200,000 clones, around 70% being singletons. Sample: PBMCs, taken after 24 months of ibrutinib treatment. The receptors derive from a human donor with chronic lymphocytic leukemia.

Only a few counts were recorded for this clone. The rearrangement links TRBV6-5 to TRBJ2-5; the D is unclear. Trimming removed 0 bases from V and 1 base from J, with 12 bases in between. The length of the CDR3 is 16 residues. The V gene's germline CDR1 is MNHEY and CDR2 SVGAGI. The CDR3 nucleotides read TGTGCCAGCAGTTACTCGGTTTGGAGAAGCCAAGAGACCCAGTACTTC. Residues: CASSYSVWRSQETQYF.

The chain recombines TRBV19 with TRBJ1-2; 8 bases map to TRBD1. The CDR3 consists of 16 residues. J lost 8 bases, V lost 0 bases, and 11 bases had no gene match. The germline V gene encodes CDR1 LNHDA and CDR2 SQIVND (reference sequence). The CDR3 sequence: CASSIDLGDRGNGYTF. For the CDR3, the DNA is TGTGCCAGTAGTATAGATCTTGGTGACAGGGGAAACGGCTACACCTTC.

V usage is TRBV6-4 and J usage is TRBJ1-4, with TRBD1 identical over 7 bases. CDR3 size: 13 residues. CDR1 and CDR2 from the germline V gene are MRHNA and SNTAGT. The J segment lost 10 bases and the V segment lost 6 bases, leaving 8 bases of the junction unmatched. The CDR3 nucleotides are TGTGCCAGCAGCCCTGAGGCAGGGGGAAAACTGTTTTTT. Its translation: CASSPEAGGKLFF.

V is TRBV11-2 and J is TRBJ2-1; D tentatively reads TRBD1 or TRBD2 (5 bases each). The germline V gene encodes CDR1 SGHAT and CDR2 FQNNGV. Trimming took 6 bases from V and 4 from J, leaving 19 bases between them. The CDR3 spans 16 residues. CDR3: CASRLTRDPLYNEQFF. The CDR3 DNA sequence: TGTGCCAGCAGACTTACCCGGGACCCTTTATACAATGAGCAGTTCTTC.

The chain has TRBV15 and TRBJ2-7; TRBD2 agrees at 9 bases. The V gene end was trimmed by 1 base and the J gene end by 3 bases; junction bases not matched to a gene: 10. Germline V gives CDR1 LNHNV, CDR2 YYDKDF (reference sequence). CDR3 length: 17 residues. CDR3 region: CATSRARGGASGYEQYF. The CDR3 DNA follows: TGTGCCACCAGCAGAGCGCGGGGGGGGGCCTCGGGCTACGAGCAGTACTTC.

The J gene is TRBJ2-7, the V gene TRBV27; TRBD2 matches at 8 bases. Germline CDR1 is MNHEY and CDR2 is SMNVEV (reference sequence). The CDR3 totals 13 residues. With 6 bases clipped from V and 1 base from J, the junction kept 2 bases outside the gene matches. Here the CDR3 reads CASRLAGSYEQYF. The CDR3 nucleotides read TGTGCCAGCAGGTTAGCGGGATCCTACGAGCAGTACTTC.

The table lists this clone with a few counts. The chain couples TRBV27 to TRBJ2-2; D is perhaps TRBD2 (5 bases). This CDR3 contains 15 residues. Trimming removed 4 bases at V and 1 base at J, with 10 bases between. CDR1 MNHEY and CDR2 SMNVEV come from the germline V gene (reference sequence). The CDR3 bases are TGTGCCAGCAGTTCTGGACTTCAGAACACCGGGGAGCTGTTTTTT. Its translation: CASSSGLQNTGELFF.

For this clone: Mismatch with germline at one junction end may stem from a read error. V usage is TRBV5-4 and J usage is TRBJ1-1; a possible D gene is TRBD1 (5 bases). The CDR3 runs to 15 residues. Germline CDR1 SGHNT, CDR2 YYREEE (reference sequence). The chain's CDR3 is CASSQETGVYTEAFF. CDR3 nucleotides: TGCGCCAGCAGCCAAGAAACGGGGGTATACACTGAAGCTTTCTTT.

The chain links TRBV28 to TRBJ1-5; D ambiguous. V lost 1 base to trimming and J lost 2 bases, with 21 bases between them. CDR3 size: 19 residues. CDR1 is MDHEN, CDR2 SYDVKM, per germline. The CDR3 loop reads CASSLSPPSTGRGNQPQHF. Written as DNA, the CDR3 is TGTGCCAGCAGTTTATCTCCCCCCTCCACGGGTAGGGGCAATCAGCCCCAGCATTTT.

The chain links TRBV5-4 to TRBJ1-2, with 7 bases aligning to TRBD1. This CDR3 has 15 residues. V was pared by 4 bases and J by 2 bases, with 8 bases of the junction left unmatched. The germline V gene encodes CDR1 SGHNT and CDR2 YYREEE (reference sequence). The CDR3 is CASSQREQGNYGYTF. The CDR3 DNA reads as TGTGCCAGCAGCCAAAGGGAACAGGGGAACTATGGCTACACCTTC.

This sequence joins TRBV7-6 and TRBJ2-5; the D call may be TRBD1 or TRBD2 (5 bases each). Trimming took 1 base from V and 1 from J, leaving 16 bases between them. The CDR3 sequence is 17 residues long. Germline V gives CDR1 SGHVS, CDR2 FNYEAQ. The CDR3 loop reads CASSLGVRGSIQETQYF. In DNA form, the CDR3 reads TGTGCCAGCAGCTTAGGGGTTCGGGGCTCTATCCAAGAGACCCAGTACTTC.

The chain carries TRBV9 and TRBJ2-7; 7 nucleotides match TRBD1. This CDR3 spans 15 amino acids. The junction had 6 bases not matched to a gene; V was cut back by 3 bases and J by 0 bases. The V gene's germline CDR1 is SGDLS and CDR2 YYNGEE. The DNA of the CDR3 is TGTGCCAGCAGCGCAAGGACAGGAAACTCCTACGAGCAGTACTTC. Translation: CASSARTGNSYEQYF.

The chain employs TRBV9 and TRBJ1-5; no clear D. This CDR3 spans 15 amino acids. CDR1 is SGDLS and CDR2 is YYNGEE in the germline V gene. Trimming shortened V by 3 bases and J by 0 bases, and 10 bases separated the two germline ends. The CDR3 here is CASSAGLYSNQPQHF. In DNA, the CDR3 is TGTGCCAGCAGCGCTGGACTCTATAGCAATCAGCCCCAGCATTTT. Full variable domain (outside the CDR3, taken from reference TRBV9 and TRBJ1-5): DSGVTQTPKHLITATGQRVTLRCSPRSGDLSVYWYQQSLDQGLQFLIQYYNGEERAKGNILERFSAQQFPDLHSELNLSSLELGDSALYFCASSAGLYSNQPQHFGDGTRLSIL.

This clone turned up a few times. The V call is TRBV10-3, the J call TRBJ2-7; D tentatively reads TRBD1 or TRBD2 (5 bases each). This CDR3 contains 15 residues. Looked up from germline, CDR1 is ENHRY and CDR2 is SYGVKD. The germline V and J ends were trimmed by 0 bases and 0 bases, with 9 bases remaining between them. DNA of the CDR3: TGTGCCATCAGTGAGTCGTGGGGGAGCTCCTACGAGCAGTACTTC. It codes for CAISESWGSSYEQYF.

This clone was seen only a few times. The V and J genes are TRBV27 and TRBJ1-2; D gene unclear. Trimming pared 3 bases from V and 4 bases from J, leaving 12 bases between. From germline, CDR1 is MNHEY and CDR2 SMNVEV (reference sequence). The CDR3 consists of 14 residues. The CDR3 DNA sequence: TGTGCCAGCAGTTTGGCCCCCGGGCCCTATGGCTACACCTTC. It yields the protein CASSLAPGPYGYTF.

The J gene is TRBJ2-7, the V gene TRBV19; D might be TRBD1 (6 bases). Germline V gene lookup returns CDR1 LNHDA and CDR2 SQIVND (reference sequence). Trimming pared 10 bases from V and 0 bases from J, leaving 19 bases between. The CDR3 runs 15 residues. CDR3 region: CATSRGWGPSYEQYF. The CDR3 DNA sequence: TGTGCCACAAGTAGGGGATGGGGGCCCTCCTACGAGCAGTACTTC.

CDR3 bases: TGCGCCAGCAGCCCGGTAGCGAGGGGCACAGATACGCAGTATTTT. Amino acid sequence: CASSPVARGTDTQYF. The genes are TRBV4-3 and TRBJ2-3, with a weak D call TRBD2 (5 bases). Germline CDR1 is LGHNA and CDR2 is YSLEER. CDR3 length: 15 amino acids. Trimming stripped 4 bases from V and 1 base from J, with 12 bases between.

Comments on this clone: Other DNA sequences in this specimen translate into the identical CDR3. In nucleotides, the CDR3 is TGCGCCAGCAGCTTGGGACAGCAAGAGACCCAGTACTTC. Encoded protein: CASSLGQQETQYF. This chain uses TRBV5-1 with TRBJ2-5; tentatively, D is TRBD1 (5 bases). The CDR3 loop spans 13 amino acids. Germline loops: CDR1 SGHRS, CDR2 YFSETQ. Trimming took off 0 bases at V and 2 bases at J, with 5 bases between the two ends.

The rearrangement uses TRBV27 and TRBJ2-7; 8 bases align to TRBD2. The end of the DNA aligns better with TRBJ2-1, so the J call may be wrong. The CDR3 extends over 15 amino acids. Germline CDR1 is MNHEY and CDR2 is SMNVEV (reference sequence). Here the CDR3 DNA reads TGTGCCAGCAGTTTCGGGGGGGCCCGGGTCCTCGAGCAGTTCTTC. Translated: CASSFGGARVLEQFF.

This clone was detected only a few times. V and J are TRBV20-1 and TRBJ1-1, with D hard to call. V was clipped by 6 bases and J by 0 bases, with 5 bases between them. This CDR3 contains 11 residues. Per the germline V gene, CDR1 is DFQATT and CDR2 is SNEGSKA (reference sequence). The chain's CDR3 is CSAKVNTEAFF. For the CDR3, the DNA is TGCAGTGCGAAGGTGAACACTGAAGCTTTCTTT.

The rearrangement joins TRBV4-2 to TRBJ1-2; possibly TRBD1 for D (5 bases). The germline gives CDR1 LGHNA, CDR2 YNFKEQ. V shed 0 bases and J shed 4 bases, with 15 bases lying between them. This CDR3 comprises 16 residues. In nucleotides, the CDR3 is TGTGCCAGCAGCCAAGATCAAGGGGATCGATCCTATGGCTACACCTTC. Its protein product is CASSQDQGDRSYGYTF.

V gene TRBV28 combines with J gene TRBJ2-2; 9 nucleotides match TRBD1. The germline gives CDR1 MDHEN, CDR2 SYDVKM. The CDR3 contains 15 residues. V shed 7 bases and J 5 bases; nucleotides not matched to a gene: 8. The CDR3 loop reads CASTFTDRGTGELFF. The CDR3 region has the DNA TGTGCCAGCACCTTCACGGACAGGGGAACCGGGGAGCTGTTTTTT. The full variable domain, with the rest looked up from reference TRBV28 and TRBJ2-2, is DVKVTQSSRYLVKRTGEKVFLECVQDMDHENMFWYRQDPGLGLRLIYFSYDVKMKEKGDIPEGYSVSREKKERFSLILESASTNQTSMYLCASTFTDRGTGELFFGEGSRLTVL.

The genes are TRBV6-5 and TRBJ1-5; D might be TRBD1 (5 bases). Trimming removed 8 bases at V and 0 bases at J, with 14 bases between. The CDR3 runs to 15 residues. Germline assignment: CDR1 MNHEY and CDR2 SVGAGI. CDR3 residues: CASGQTVYSNQPQHF. CDR3 DNA sequence: TGTGCCAGCGGGCAGACAGTTTATAGCAATCAGCCCCAGCATTTT.

On this clone itself: The germline gene is not matched at one end of the junction; a read error may be the cause. The V and J genes are TRBV28 and TRBJ1-5; D might be TRBD1 (6 bases). CDR1 and CDR2 (germline): MDHEN, SYDVKM. The CDR3 sequence is 15 residues long. The CDR3: CASSLEDSSYQPQHF. The CDR3 nucleotides read TGTGCCAGCAGTTTGGAGGACAGTAGCTATCAGCCCCAGCATTTT.

This clone was counted between two and nine times. The V gene is TRBV19, the J gene TRBJ2-7, with D tentatively TRBD2 (5 bases). The V end was cut by 5 bases, the J end by 5 bases, with 16 bases between. The CDR3 sequence is 14 residues long. In germline, CDR1 is LNHDA, CDR2 SQIVND (reference sequence). CDR3 amino acids: CASSARELAHEQYF. The CDR3 coding sequence is TGTGCCAGTAGTGCCCGTGAGCTAGCTCACGAGCAGTACTTC.